Included here is one T cell receptor beta chain sequence, with context. Its target is unknown. This entry belongs to a study of cytomegalovirus exposure and HLA in healthy donors. V was clipped by 3 bases and J by 4 bases; unmatched bases: 6. This CDR3 spans 16 amino acids. The germline gives CDR1 SGHAT, CDR2 FQNNGV. PCR involved 60 Vbeta and 13 Jbeta primers. Here immunoSEQ multiplex PCR was the method, and the copy in TCRdb shows in-frame clones only, minus some. The sample records a few hundred thousand clones, roughly 80% being singletons. Points from the study as a whole: An analysis done earlier found most TCR beta V segments productive about 87% or about 30% of the time. There were some V segments, including TRBV6-2 and TRBV6-3, excluded as indistinguishable. It was 150 to 200 TCR beta chains that were listed as cytomegalovirus-associated.

The chain has TRBV11-2 and TRBJ1-2, with TRBD1 matching over 12 bases. This clonotype originated in a man under 40 in good health and CMV-seronegative. Sequenced sample: PBMCs. The CDR3, as DNA: TGTGCCAGCAGCTTCGGGACAGGGGGCGCCAGCTATGGCTACACCTTC. The encoded protein is CASSFGTGGASYGYTF.